These T cell receptor beta chains were read from a single sample in a study of T-cell memory formation after mild COVID-19. TCRdb itself ran the 5' RACE reads through MiXCR, one entry per CDR3 protein. The data hold approximately 480,000 distinct CDR3 sequences, with about 18% observed a single time. The source material was PBMCs or a T cell subset sorted from them (not recorded which). Receptors originate from an adult woman who had mild COVID-19 (a few samples of this study predate the infection). Cell type and time point are not known. CDR3s include the opening cysteine and the closing phenylalanine or tryptophan. D genes are given only for firm matches. Clone size is not always given. Where it is, it says once, few, many or a class for expanded clones.

D gene	clone size	V gene	J gene	CDR3 protein	CDR3 DNA
TRBD1	NA	TRBV10-3	TRBJ2-7	CAISPQGDPLFEQYF	TGTGCCATCAGTCCACAGGGGGACCCTTTGTTTGAGCAGTACTTC
TRBD2	many	TRBV5-1	TRBJ2-1	CASSRPGQASGSGYNEQFF	TGCGCCAGCAGTCGGCCGGGACAGGCTAGCGGGAGCGGATACAATGAGCAGTTCTTC
TRBD2	NA	TRBV6-6	TRBJ2-7	CASGGTSGTHEQYF	TGTGCCAGCGGAGGGACTAGCGGGACCCACGAGCAGTACTTC
NA	NA	TRBV15	TRBJ1-5	CATSREGPHSNQPQHF	TGTGCCACCAGCAGAGAAGGACCTCATAGCAATCAGCCCCAGCATTTT
NA	NA	TRBV5-6	TRBJ2-5	CASTRPGETQYF	TGTGCCAGCACTAGGCCCGGCGAGACCCAGTACTTC
NA	few	TRBV6-1	TRBJ2-1	CASTRRALLSSDSRDNEQFF	TGTGCCAGCACACGGAGGGCCCTCCTCTCTAGCGATTCGCGGGACAATGAGCAGTTCTTC
NA	NA	TRBV12-3/TRBV12-4	TRBJ2-2	CATGEQGNTGELFF	TGTGCCACCGGGGAACAGGGGAACACCGGGGAGCTGTTTTTT
TRBD1	NA	TRBV29-1	TRBJ2-7	CSAGQGNEQYF	TGCAGCGCCGGACAGGGGAACGAGCAGTACTTC
NA	few	TRBV7-8	TRBJ1-5	CASSSMRGFGNQPQHF	TGTGCCAGCAGCTCGATGAGAGGGTTTGGGAATCAGCCCCAGCATTTT
TRBD2	NA	TRBV10-3	TRBJ2-1	CAISESSGIAEQFF	TGTGCCATCAGTGAGTCTAGCGGGATCGCTGAGCAGTTCTTC
NA	NA	TRBV15	TRBJ2-1	CATSRRIGLAPFNEQFF	TGTGCCACCAGCCGAAGAATAGGGCTAGCACCTTTTAATGAGCAGTTCTTC
NA	NA	TRBV6-6	TRBJ1-4	CASSYVGTNEKLFF	TGTGCCAGCAGTTACGTCGGAACTAATGAAAAACTGTTTTTT
NA	many	TRBV4-2	TRBJ2-1	CASSQAREQFF	TGTGCCAGCAGCCAAGCACGTGAGCAGTTCTTC